This T cell receptor (beta chain) was obtained from a study of regulatory and conventional T cells in RAG deficiency. Blood CD4+ CD25-low CD127-high conventional T cells supplied the genomic DNA template. TCRdb's table, derived via immunoSEQ multiplex PCR, lists solely in-frame clones and lacks some. The table records roughly 35,000 clones, more than 75% of them present only once. V was trimmed by 2 bases and J by 0 bases, leaving 10 bases between them. The CDR3 totals 15 residues. CDR1 and CDR2 from the germline V gene are ENHRY and SYGVKD. In addition, the sample was reused for a study of regulatory T cells. According to that study: The PCR used 52 TRBV and 13 TRBJ primers.

This receptor was obtained from a human donor in good health. The genes are TRBV10-3 and TRBJ1-2; a weak D match, TRBD1 (6 bases). Sample: CD4+ effector T cells sorted from blood. The CDR3: CAISERDTSNYGYTF. In DNA, the CDR3 is TGTGCCATCAGTGAGCGGGACACTTCTAACTATGGCTACACCTTC.